What follows is one TCR beta chain and its context. The clone's antigen remains unknown. The input lacks base qualities; no much larger clone sits a single base away. This sample was taken from a study of shared clonotypes between healthy human individuals (dated by TCRdb to 2019 to 2021). Regarding the study in general: The cohort included a few men and a couple of women between 18 and 49 years of age. For each donor, three plates each were used for CD4 naive and CD4 memory, two plates were used for CD8 naive, and one plate was used for CD8 memory. To estimate repertoire size and how much clonotype sharing occurs between individuals, the study deeply sequenced the blood TCR repertoires of roughly 5 healthy adults. To increase sequencing depth and limit assay-specific biases, TCR repertoire library preparation and sequencing were carried out by different laboratories using diverse techniques. Leukapheresis yielded between about 0.9 and 9.5 billion PBMCs per donor. Overall study results and their limits: Incomplete sequencing was indicated by rarefaction of sorted-subset datasets, despite the large sequencing depth. Sampling was restricted to blood, and TCR repertoires in tissue are likely to differ from TCR repertoires in blood. Because the study included a small number of donors, the genetic and exposure-history diversity represented was limited. When a handful of donors were compared, the shared fraction of clonotypes was 5% to 6.5% for naive CD4, approximately 3.5% for naive CD8, 2% to 2.5% for memory CD4, and 0.3% to 0.5% for memory CD8. Pairwise subsampling led to the expectation that sequencing depth would affect the degree of clonotype sharing among donors. Higher generation probabilities were observed for clonotypes shared by all four sorted-subset donors than for non-shared clonotypes. Larger estimated clonotype richness was generally found for naive subsets than for memory subsets.

Its CDR3 holds 12 amino acids, cysteine through phenylalanine. Solely the CDR3 DNA is kept, with 36 bases framed from the first base. V gives up 6 bases and J gives up 9 bases, and the segment between their germline ends measures 15 bases. Reading the germline V gene gives CDR1 MNHEY and CDR2 SVGAGI. The donors were healthy, HIV-negative adults who had no recently reported acute infections or vaccinations. Only Caucasian adults living in Nashville, Tennessee, USA were represented among the donors. CD4+ T cells were enriched by magnetic negative selection, after which naive cells were positively selected on CD45RA and the negative fraction was taken as the memory subset. Blood was collected by leukapheresis, and PBMCs were isolated by Ficoll-Histopaque density gradient centrifugation and then cryopreserved in liquid nitrogen vapor phase. Analytical flow cytometry was used to check the purity and quantity of each magnetically sorted T cell population. Each sorted fraction had its genomic DNA isolated and then quantified by UV absorbance on a Nanodrop 2000c.

Using the deep immunoSEQ assay, multiplex PCR amplified TCR CDR3 regions from genomic DNA. Extracted genomic DNA from each cell subset was distributed evenly across all wells of several immunoSEQ 96-well plates, and each plate was treated as a replicate. Each replicate PCR for sorted subsets received 200 ng genomic DNA, equal to roughly 33,000 T cell genomes. Purified libraries were quantified with a Qubit 3.0 fluorometer, sized on a Bioanalyzer 2100, and re-quantified with the KAPA Library Quantification kit. A separate single-read 150-cycle Illumina NextSeq 550 flow cell was used to sequence each immunoSEQ 96-well plate. In the paper's pipeline: Because the immunoSEQ output included only junctional sequences and no quality scores, the filtering could not be the same as the filtering used for full-length reads. To assign V/J genes and CDR3, sequences were annotated against IMGT germline references using PyIR, a Python wrapper for IgBLAST v1.9. Any read was removed if the V/J assignment was weak (E-value above 1e-6), the CDR3 was missing, or the read contained stop codons, out-of-frame junctions, or ambiguous translated residues. V3J clonotypes were defined as sequences sharing the same inferred V gene, J gene, and CDR3 amino acid sequence. Percentage overlap between repertoires was computed as shared unique clonotypes divided by the size of the smaller repertoire. RTK rarefaction, the Chao1 estimator, and Recon v2.1 estimates of unobserved clonotypes were used to assess repertoire richness. Generation probabilities for all TCRbeta clonotypes obtained by the gDNA method from a few donors were computed using OLGA. Here the immuneACCESS table is served through TCRdb, limited to in-frame sequences with V and J called. Missing clones are a known gap in these copies; in checked studies unresolved V genes cover under half, and the rest lacks a known reason. V and J calls and clone size are given by that table; D and trimming were obtained from the DNA. The table for this sample lists fewer than 2.5 million clones; 80% to 95% of them were counted only once. The biggest ten clones account for about 0.38% of the sample.

Sequencing was done on a sample of naive CD4+ T cells from PBMCs. The sample's cell subset or site label, decoded: CD45RA+ positively selected. The source of this sequence is a man aged 18 to 30 in good health. Some clones in this sample may be carry-over from other donors' samples. The rearrangement combines TRBV6-5 with TRBJ2-7; the D gene is perhaps TRBD1 or TRBD2, as each covers 6 bases. CDR3 protein: CASSQGGQVQYF. The nucleotide sequence is given as TGTGCCAGCAGCCAAGGGGGGCAGGTGCAGTACTTC.